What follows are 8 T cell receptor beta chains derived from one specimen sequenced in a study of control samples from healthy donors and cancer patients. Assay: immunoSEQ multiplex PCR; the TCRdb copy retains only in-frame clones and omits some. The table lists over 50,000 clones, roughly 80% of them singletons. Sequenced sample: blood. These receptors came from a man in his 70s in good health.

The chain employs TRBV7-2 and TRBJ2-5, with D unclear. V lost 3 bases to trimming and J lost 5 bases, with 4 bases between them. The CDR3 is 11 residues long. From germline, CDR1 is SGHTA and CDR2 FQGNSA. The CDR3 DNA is TGTGCCAGCAGCTTTTGGGAGACCCAGTACTTC. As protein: CASSFWETQYF.

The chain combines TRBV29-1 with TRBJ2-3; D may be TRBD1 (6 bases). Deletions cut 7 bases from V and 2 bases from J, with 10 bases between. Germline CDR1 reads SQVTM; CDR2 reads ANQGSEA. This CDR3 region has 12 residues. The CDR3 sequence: CSAQGNTDTQYF. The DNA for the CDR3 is TGCAGCGCCCAGGGGAACACAGATACGCAGTATTTT.

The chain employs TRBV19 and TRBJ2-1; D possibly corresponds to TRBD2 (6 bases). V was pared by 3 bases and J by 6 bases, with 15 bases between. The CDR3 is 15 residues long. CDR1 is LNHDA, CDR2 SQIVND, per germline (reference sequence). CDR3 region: CASSMAGTSGNEQFF. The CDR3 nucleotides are TGTGCCAGTAGTATGGCGGGGACCTCCGGCAATGAGCAGTTCTTC.

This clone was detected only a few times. The CDR3 spells CASSPGTSMRETQYF. DNA for the CDR3: TGCGCCAGCAGCCCCGGGACTAGTATGAGAGAGACCCAGTACTTC. The chain joins TRBV5-1 to TRBJ2-5; 8 bases match TRBD2. CDR3 length: 15 residues. V shed 4 bases and J 4 bases; nucleotides not matched to a gene: 9. Germline V gene data show CDR1 as SGHRS and CDR2 as YFSETQ.

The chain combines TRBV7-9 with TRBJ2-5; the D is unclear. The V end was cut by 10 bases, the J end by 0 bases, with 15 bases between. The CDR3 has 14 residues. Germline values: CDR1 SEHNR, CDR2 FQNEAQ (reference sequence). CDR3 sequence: CATSKRSNQETQYF. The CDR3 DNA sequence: TGTGCCACCTCGAAACGGAGTAACCAAGAGACCCAGTACTTC.

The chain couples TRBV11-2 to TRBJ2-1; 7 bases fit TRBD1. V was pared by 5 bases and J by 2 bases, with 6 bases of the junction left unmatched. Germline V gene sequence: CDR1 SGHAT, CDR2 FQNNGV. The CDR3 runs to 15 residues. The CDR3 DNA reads TGTGCCAGCAGCCGGACAGGCCTTACCTACAATGAGCAGTTCTTC. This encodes CASSRTGLTYNEQFF. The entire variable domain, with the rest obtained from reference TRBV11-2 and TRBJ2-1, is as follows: EAGVAQSPRYKIIEKRQSVAFWCNPISGHATLYWYQQILGQGPKLLIQFQNNGVVDDSQLPKDRFSAERLKGVDSTLKIQPAKLEDSAVYLCASSRTGLTYNEQFFGPGTRLTVL.

As DNA, the CDR3 is TGTGCCAGCAGCCAAAGACTAGGTGGAGATACGCAGTATTTT. Its protein product is CASSQRLGGDTQYF. The chain has TRBV3-1 (or the pseudogene TRBV3-2) and TRBJ2-3, with a tentative D call TRBD2 (6 bases). CDR3 length: 14 amino acids. The V end lost 2 bases, the J end lost 5 bases, and 11 bases lay between the germline ends. CDR1 is LGHDT and CDR2 is YNNKEL in the germline V gene (reference sequence).

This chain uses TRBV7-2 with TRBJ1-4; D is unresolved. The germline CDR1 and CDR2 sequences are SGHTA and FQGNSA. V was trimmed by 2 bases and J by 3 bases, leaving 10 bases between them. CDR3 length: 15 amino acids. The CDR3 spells CASSLMGSSNEKLFF. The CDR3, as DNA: TGTGCCAGCAGCTTAATGGGGAGCTCTAATGAAAAACTGTTTTTT.